Listed below are T cell receptor beta chains from one sample, sequenced in a study of blood T cell repertoires in COVID-19. The data were produced by immunoSEQ multiplex PCR, yet TCRdb's version contains in-frame clones alone and is incomplete. The sample contains more than 85,000 clones, 84% of which appear only once. The specimen was peripheral blood. All receptors derive from a woman between 55 and 75 years old with acute or convalescent COVID-19. The CDR3 runs from the conserved cysteine through the conserved F or W. The size entry is marked missing in some rows and otherwise reads once, few, many or a size class.

v_call	clone_size	j_call	cdr3_aa
TRBV19	.	TRBJ2-1	CASSRPTGQSSYNEQFF
TRBV4-2	.	TRBJ2-5	CASSLRTEQETQYF
TRBV21-1	.	TRBJ2-2	CASSEQVNTGELFF
TRBV3-1/TRBV3-2	.	TRBJ2-2	CASSQDLAGGRELFF
TRBV11-1	once	TRBJ1-1	CASSLDRGLSTEAFF
TRBV30	.	TRBJ1-4	CAWVGTDREKLFF
TRBV19	once	TRBJ2-7	CASRGTGIYEQYF
TRBV7-2	.	TRBJ2-1	CASSPMSSYNEQFF
TRBV15	.	TRBJ2-3	CATSGAHKSTDTQYF
TRBV6-4	.	TRBJ1-6	CASRETGNSPLHF
TRBV14	.	TRBJ1-2	CASSLRDAGASYGYTF
TRBV28	.	TRBJ1-3	CASSHPGGTGNTIYF
TRBV28	.	TRBJ1-4	CASSPLQEKLFF
TRBV5-4	.	TRBJ2-2	CASSLDGGRINTGELFF
TRBV19	.	TRBJ1-2	CASSMPGSWGGYTF
TRBV20-1	.	TRBJ1-1	CSVPGNTEAFF
TRBV19	once	TRBJ2-6	CASSGWDIPDSGANVLTF
TRBV19	.	TRBJ1-5	CASSTSNGRPQHF
TRBV30	.	TRBJ1-3	CAWSRTGSGNTIYF
TRBV3-1/TRBV3-2	few	TRBJ2-7	CASSQASGASNEQYF
TRBV10-1	.	TRBJ1-2	CASKLQGAINYGYTF
TRBV28	.	TRBJ2-3	CASRPTSGGPRSLLYTQYF
TRBV6-5	.	TRBJ1-2	CASRRDGNYGYTF
TRBV5-6	.	TRBJ1-4	CASSLDGVWEKLFF
TRBV28	.	TRBJ1-5	CASTLEGTRNQPQHF
TRBV7-2	.	TRBJ1-2	CASTPPQGSYGYTF
TRBV5-4	.	TRBJ1-4	CASSPRQGGNEKLFF
TRBV30	.	TRBJ1-3	CAWSVLTGGNTIYF
TRBV11-3	.	TRBJ1-3	CASSFPGAGNTIYF
TRBV7-2	.	TRBJ1-1	CASSSRGAGDVTEAFF
TRBV19	.	TRBJ2-4	CASSKIEAKNIQYF
TRBV5-1	.	TRBJ2-5	CASSLGEGETQYF
TRBV19	.	TRBJ2-1	CASILSPGTSGYNEQFF
TRBV18	.	TRBJ1-2	CASSGTGEYGYTF
TRBV30	.	TRBJ1-5	CAWSLGGNQPQHF
TRBV9	.	TRBJ1-1	CASSVGRQGAEAFF
TRBV11-3	.	TRBJ2-1	CASSSSTGLALAYSGNEQFF
TRBV19	.	TRBJ2-7	CASSTGRDRAHEQYF
TRBV11-2	.	TRBJ1-5	CASSSQENQPQHF
TRBV30	many	TRBJ1-3	CAWSVFTGEFISGNTIYF
TRBV30	few	TRBJ1-4	CAWSDGRANEKLFF
TRBV5-1	.	TRBJ2-5	CASSLRSGGRETQYF
TRBV19	.	TRBJ1-5	CASTPGFVLYSNQPQHF
TRBV3-1/TRBV3-2	.	TRBJ2-3	CASSSSSGGQYF
TRBV9	.	TRBJ1-4	CASSVGVVDEKLFF
TRBV3-1/TRBV3-2	.	TRBJ1-1	CASSQGGGTEAFF